The T cell receptor (beta chain) described here comes from a study of blood T cells in healthy people across ages. The study, taken as a whole, reports: When one million T cells were used, diversity estimates were thought to be underestimates.

The draw of peripheral blood yielded roughly 10 milliliters from each donor. A word on this clonotype: Antigen unknown.

A second PCR of 7 to 11 cycles used a sample-barcoded 5' primer and a J-beta primer mix. Every cDNA was tagged by a template-switch adaptor with 12 random nucleotides. TCRdb ran MiXCR on the 5' RACE reads and lists one entry per CDR3 protein. The table has about 1.4 million distinct CDR3 sequences, around 59% seen once. What was sequenced was blood. The source of this sequence is a man aged 18 to 29 in good health.

This CDR3 reads CASSQGTSGGHEQYF. The DNA of the CDR3 is TGTGCCAGCAGCCAAGGGACTAGCGGGGGCCACGAGCAGTACTTC. V gene TRBV13 combines with J gene TRBJ2-7; 14 positions match TRBD2. The CDR3 runs 15 residues. Germline lookup yields CDR1 PRHDT and CDR2 FYEKMQ (reference sequence). The J segment lost 5 bases and the V segment lost 5 bases, leaving 5 bases of the junction unmatched. The variable domain in full, completed from reference TRBV13 and TRBJ2-7, reads AAGVIQSPRHLIKEKRETATLKCYPIPRHDTVYWYQQGPGQDPQFLISFYEKMQSDKGSIPDRFSAQQFSDYHSELNMSSLELGDSALYFCASSQGTSGGHEQYFGPGTRLTVT.